This T cell receptor beta chain was observed in a study of CD8 T cells in ankylosing spondylitis. Study-wide results and caveats: There was a TCR beta motif, made of eight highly homologous variants, that appeared characteristic of ankylosing spondylitis blood.

TCRdb redid the calling of the 5' RACE reads with MiXCR, one entry per CDR3 protein. The sample consists of roughly 700,000 distinct CDR3 sequences, 19% of them appearing once. Germline values: CDR1 DFQATT, CDR2 SNEGSKA (reference sequence). This CDR3 region has 15 residues. V was shortened by 3 bases and J by 4 bases, with 13 bases between the two germline ends. A few counts support this clonotype. Its target is unknown. The TCR was taken from a male donor with ankylosing spondylitis. Sequenced input: blood, either unsorted or a sorted T cell fraction (not recorded which). The chain uses TRBV20-1 and TRBJ2-6; possibly TRBD1 for D (6 bases). The CDR3 DNA reads TGCAGTGCTAGCGCAGGGGCGCTAGGGGCCAACGTCCTGACTTTC. Amino acids: CSASAGALGANVLTF.